This TCR beta chain emerged from a study of T cell responses to AZD1222 COVID-19 vaccine (dated by TCRdb to about 2021). Regarding the research as a whole: A total of more than 230 trial participants underwent TCR sequencing, of whom more than 200 had received two doses of AZD1222 and roughly 26 had received two doses of the MenACWY control vaccine. Trial participants were enrolled by age into subgroups of 18-55, 56-69 and 70-plus years, and roughly 150, 30 and 60 TCR-sequenced participants, respectively, were included in these subgroups.

The germline V gene (reference sequence) provides CDR1 SGHKS and CDR2 YYEKEE. Measured from the cysteine to the phenylalanine, the CDR3 is 15 residues long. Left in the record is the CDR3 DNA by itself, 45 bases read in frame from the first base. V is clipped by 2 bases and J by 4 bases, and the sequence between their germline boundaries is 16 bases long. The CDR3 regions of human TCRbeta chains were subjected to immunosequencing. Concerning the study's data processing: Repertoire TCRs were matched against a reference library of SARS-CoV-2-specific TCRs generated with the MIRA antigen-specificity platform. Breadth meant the fraction of unique TCRs that were SARS-CoV-2-associated, whereas depth meant the fraction of total T cells that were SARS-CoV-2-associated. Using the MIRA data, each spike-specific TCR was assigned both to the spike region to which the TCR was reactive and to a CD4 or CD8 class. Log10-transformed breadth and depth values were compared by one-way ANOVA with Sidak's multiple comparisons tests. The immuneACCESS repertoire file appears here via TCRdb, limited to in-frame rearrangements. These files lack a portion of the clones; in checked studies, under half of the deficit traces to unresolved V genes, and the cause of the others is not known. The V and J calls and clone size are taken from that table; D and trimming were inferred from the DNA. This sample lists about 75,000 clones; more than 70% were detected once. Of the sample, more than 8.5% falls within the top ten clones.

The paper as a whole reports these results and caveats: Only a handful of AZD1222 recipients were SARS-CoV-2 seropositive at baseline, limiting conclusions about previously exposed vaccinees. Participants were mostly white British, with more females than males. The authors suggested clonal diversity may have been underestimated. After two AZD1222 doses, spike-specific TCR breadth and depth were significantly higher than at day 0 and than in MenACWY recipients. The 56-69-year group was small, and its depth increase did not reach significance, likely because of low power. The whole spike protein was spanned by vaccine-associated CD4 TCRs, and dominant responses were seen in regions 160-218 and 743-854. Nearly half of unique spike-specific TCRs reportedly recognized epitopes outside regions mutated in the B.1.351 and B.1.1.7 variants. No day 14 peak-response samples were available, so repertoires were characterized only after the peak T cell response.

In regard to this clone: No antigen is known for it. No quality values exist for individual bases; no much larger clone is one base distant.

The time point tag for this specimen amounts to: about 28 days (+/-7) after the second vaccine dose. The meaning of the sample's treatment or condition label: meningococcal conjugate vaccine given as trial control. Samples from vaccinated people were obtained from the UK trials COV001 and COV002, which included a single-blind randomized controlled phase 2/3 trial of AZD1222 (ChAdOx1 nCoV-19) in healthy adults. For TCRbeta chain sequencing, PBMC samples from trial participants were taken at day 0 and at day 28 after the second dose. This receptor chain uses TRBV5-5 and TRBJ2-7; the D call is tentative, TRBD1 or TRBD2, as each matches 6 bases. Sequenced material: peripheral blood, taken 28 days after the second dose of the MenACWY control vaccine. This clonotype originated in an adult who received the MenACWY meningococcal vaccine as a control. The CDR3 region has the sequence CASSFGPGAGYEQYF. The DNA sequence reads TGTGCCAGCAGCTTCGGTCCGGGGGCGGGTTACGAGCAGTACTTC.